What follows is one T cell receptor (beta chain) and its context. This sample was taken from a study of blood T cell repertoires in COVID-19. Background on the study: The origin of the acute and convalescent COVID-19 samples was the United States, Italy and Spain. PBMCs, B-cell-depleted T cells, or T cells provided the cDNA or gDNA that made up the material.

In the original analysis: The assay estimated nucleated cells by amplifying reference gene primers. Using immunoSEQ multiplex PCR, the repertoire was profiled, and TCRdb retains in-frame clones only, with some absent. The DNA gave D and trimming, while V, J and clone size come from that table. Of about 23,000 clones listed, 80% to 90% are singletons. CDR3 size: 16 residues. Trimming removed 5 bases from V and 3 bases from J; junction bases left unmatched: 8. Germline V CDR1 and CDR2: MDHEN, SYDVKM. The chain has TRBV28 and TRBJ2-7; 12 bases are a match to TRBD1. Input material: peripheral blood. This TCR derives from a man between 65 and 85 years old in a cohort sampled during active COVID-19. CDR3 sequence (DNA): TGTGCCAGCAGTCCCCGCGGGACAGGGGGCATCTACGAGCAGTACTTC. This sequence encodes CASSPRGTGGIYEQYF.